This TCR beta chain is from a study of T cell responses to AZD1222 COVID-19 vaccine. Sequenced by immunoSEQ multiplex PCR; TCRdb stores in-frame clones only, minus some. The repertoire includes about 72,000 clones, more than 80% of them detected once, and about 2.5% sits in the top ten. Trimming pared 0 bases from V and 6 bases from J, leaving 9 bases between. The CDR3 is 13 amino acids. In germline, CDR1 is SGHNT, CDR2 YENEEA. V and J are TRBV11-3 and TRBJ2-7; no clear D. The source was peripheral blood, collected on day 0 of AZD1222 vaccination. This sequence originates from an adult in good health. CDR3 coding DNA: TGTGCCAGCAGCTTAGACAGGCTCTCCGAGCAGTACTTC. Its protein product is CASSLDRLSEQYF.